This T cell receptor beta chain was sequenced during a study of control samples from healthy donors and cancer patients. Losses at the gene ends were 5 bases for V and 2 bases for J; bases not matched to a gene: 0. CDR3 size: 13 residues. Produced via immunoSEQ multiplex PCR; TCRdb's table is partial and in-frame only. Among 140,000 or so clones, about 91% were seen once, and the ten largest hold 3.2%. The receptor's source is a man aged 30 to 45 in good health. V gene TRBV12-3 or TRBV12-4 combines with J gene TRBJ1-5; the match to TRBD1 covers 7 bases. The source material was blood. Written as DNA, the CDR3 is TGTGCCAGCAGTGGACAGGGCAATCAGCCCCAGCATTTT. Protein product: CASSGQGNQPQHF.